Sequencing of this T cell receptor beta chain was carried out in a study of T cell responses to AZD1222 COVID-19 vaccine. Background on the study: Second-dose intervals of approximately 4 or approximately 12 weeks were pooled.

Here immunoSEQ multiplex PCR was the method, and the copy in TCRdb shows in-frame clones only, minus some. The data hold 45,000 to 55,000 clones, with about 81% observed a single time. The germline V and J ends were trimmed by 7 bases and 2 bases, with 8 bases remaining between them. Germline CDR1 MNHEY, CDR2 SVGAGI. This CDR3 spans 12 amino acids. Overall study results and limits: Females made up more of the donors, who were largely white British, and clonal diversity may have come out too low. The span of vaccine-associated CD4 TCRs extended across spike, with dominance at 160-218 and 743-854. Every sample of the repertoires postdated the peak T cell response.

On this clone: Its target is not known.

Sequencing was performed on peripheral blood, taken on day 0 of AZD1222 vaccination. The source of this sequence is an adult in good health. The chain has TRBV6-5 and TRBJ1-2; no definite D call. The CDR3 DNA reads as TGTGCCAGCATAAGCGTAAACTATGGCTACACCTTC. Its translation: CASISVNYGYTF.